This T cell receptor beta chain was recorded in a study of cytomegalovirus exposure and HLA in healthy donors. The CDR3 runs 15 residues. Trimming shortened V by 3 bases and J by 6 bases, and 14 bases separated the two germline ends. Germline assignment: CDR1 SNHLY and CDR2 FYNNEI. Here immunoSEQ multiplex PCR was the method, and the copy in TCRdb shows in-frame clones only, minus some. This table holds 70,000 to 80,000 clones, around 94% found once. The chain carries TRBV2 and TRBJ2-2; D may be TRBD1 (5 bases). This sequence was found in a woman between 18 and 30 years old in good health and CMV-seronegative. Source material: PBMCs. CDR3 sequence reads: CASSDRVRSAGELFF. DNA of the CDR3: TGTGCCAGCAGTGACAGGGTACGATCCGCCGGGGAGCTGTTTTTT.